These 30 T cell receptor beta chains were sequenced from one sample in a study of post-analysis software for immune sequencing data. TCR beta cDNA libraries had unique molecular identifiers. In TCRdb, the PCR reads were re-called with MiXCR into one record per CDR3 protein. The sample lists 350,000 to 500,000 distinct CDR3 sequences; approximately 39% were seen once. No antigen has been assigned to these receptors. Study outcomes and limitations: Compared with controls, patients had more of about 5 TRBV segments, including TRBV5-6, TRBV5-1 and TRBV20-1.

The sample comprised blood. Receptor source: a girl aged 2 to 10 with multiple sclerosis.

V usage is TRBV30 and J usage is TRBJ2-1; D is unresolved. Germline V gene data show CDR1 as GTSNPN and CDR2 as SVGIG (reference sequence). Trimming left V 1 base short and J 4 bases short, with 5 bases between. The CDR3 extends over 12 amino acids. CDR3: CAWSEQYNEQFF. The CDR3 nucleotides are TGTGCCTGGAGTGAGCAGTACAATGAGCAGTTCTTC.

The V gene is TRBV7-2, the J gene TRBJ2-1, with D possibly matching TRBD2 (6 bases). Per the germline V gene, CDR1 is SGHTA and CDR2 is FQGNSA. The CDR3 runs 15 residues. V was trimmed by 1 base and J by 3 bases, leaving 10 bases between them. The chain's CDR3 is CASSLVSAGYNEQFF. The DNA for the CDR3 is TGTGCCAGCAGCTTAGTATCAGCGGGCTACAATGAGCAGTTCTTC.

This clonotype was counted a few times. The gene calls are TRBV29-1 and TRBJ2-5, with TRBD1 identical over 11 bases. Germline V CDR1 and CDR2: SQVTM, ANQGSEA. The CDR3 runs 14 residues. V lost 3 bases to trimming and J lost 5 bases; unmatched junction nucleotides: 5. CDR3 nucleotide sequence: TGCAGCGTTGACTCGGGACAGGGGGGCGAGACCCAGTACTTC. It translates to CSVDSGQGGETQYF.

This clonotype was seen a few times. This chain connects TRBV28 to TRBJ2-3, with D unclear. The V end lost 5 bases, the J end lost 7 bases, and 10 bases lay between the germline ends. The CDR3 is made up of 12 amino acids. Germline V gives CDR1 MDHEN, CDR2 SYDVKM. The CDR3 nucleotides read TGTGCCAGCAGTACCGGCGGATATACGCAGTATTTT. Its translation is CASSTGGYTQYF.

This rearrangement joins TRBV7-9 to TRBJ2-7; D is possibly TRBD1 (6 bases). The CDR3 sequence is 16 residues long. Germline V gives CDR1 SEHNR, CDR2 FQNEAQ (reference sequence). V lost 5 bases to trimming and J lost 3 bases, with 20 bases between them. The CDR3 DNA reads TGTGCCAGCAGCGGCAGACAGGACGCTAATTTCTACGAGCAGTACTTC. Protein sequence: CASSGRQDANFYEQYF.

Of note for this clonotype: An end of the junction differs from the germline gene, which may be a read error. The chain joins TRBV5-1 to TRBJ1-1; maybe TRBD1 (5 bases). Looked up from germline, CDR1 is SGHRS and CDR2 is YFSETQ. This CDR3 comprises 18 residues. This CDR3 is CASSLVPPGPNLNAEAFF. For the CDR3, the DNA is TGCGCCAGCAGCTTGGTCCCCCCAGGGCCCAACTTGAACGCTGAAGCTTTCTTT.

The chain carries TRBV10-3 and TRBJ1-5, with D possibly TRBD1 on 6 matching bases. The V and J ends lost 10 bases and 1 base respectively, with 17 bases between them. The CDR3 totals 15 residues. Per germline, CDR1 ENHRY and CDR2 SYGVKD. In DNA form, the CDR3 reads TGTGCCACCCGGGGAGGGGGAGGCAGCAATCAGCCCCAGCATTTT. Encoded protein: CATRGGGGSNQPQHF.

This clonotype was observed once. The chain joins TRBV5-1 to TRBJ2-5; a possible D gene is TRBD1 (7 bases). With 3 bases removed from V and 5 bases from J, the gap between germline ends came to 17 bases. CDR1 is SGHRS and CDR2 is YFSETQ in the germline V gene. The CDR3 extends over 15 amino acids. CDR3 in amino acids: CASSSTTGAGETQYF. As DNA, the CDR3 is TGCGCCAGCAGCTCGACCACAGGGGCGGGGGAGACCCAGTACTTC.

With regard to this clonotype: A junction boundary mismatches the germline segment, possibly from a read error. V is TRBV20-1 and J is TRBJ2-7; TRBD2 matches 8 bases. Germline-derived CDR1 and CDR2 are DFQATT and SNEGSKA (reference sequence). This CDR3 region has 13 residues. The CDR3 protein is CSAGEAGGYEQYF. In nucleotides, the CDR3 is TGCAGTGCTGGAGAGGCGGGAGGTTACGAGCAGTACTTC.

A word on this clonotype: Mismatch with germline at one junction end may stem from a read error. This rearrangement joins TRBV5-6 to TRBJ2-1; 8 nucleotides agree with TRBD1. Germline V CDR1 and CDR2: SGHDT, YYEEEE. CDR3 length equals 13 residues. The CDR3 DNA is TGTACCAGCAGCTTAGGACAGGGCGAGGGGCAGTTCTTC. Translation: CTSSLGQGEGQFF.

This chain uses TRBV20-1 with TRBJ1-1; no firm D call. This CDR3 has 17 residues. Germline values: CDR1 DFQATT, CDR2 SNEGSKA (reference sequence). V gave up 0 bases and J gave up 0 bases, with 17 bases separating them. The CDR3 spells CSAREWASPTMNTEAFF. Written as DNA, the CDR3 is TGCAGTGCTAGAGAATGGGCCTCGCCTACTATGAACACTGAAGCTTTCTTT.

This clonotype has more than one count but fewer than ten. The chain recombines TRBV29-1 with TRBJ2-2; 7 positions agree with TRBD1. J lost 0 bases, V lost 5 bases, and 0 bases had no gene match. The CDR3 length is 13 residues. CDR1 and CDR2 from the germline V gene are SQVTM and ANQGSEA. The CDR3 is CSVQGANTGELFF. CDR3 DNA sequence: TGCAGCGTTCAGGGGGCGAACACCGGGGAGCTGTTTTTT.

Written as DNA, the CDR3 is TGCGCCAGCAGCTCCCGTGGGGGGCTCTACGAGCAGTACTTC. It yields the protein CASSSRGGLYEQYF. This chain joins TRBV5-1 and TRBJ2-7, with D perhaps matching TRBD1 or TRBD2 (6 bases each). Trimming stripped 3 bases from V and 3 bases from J, with 13 bases between. The germline V gene has CDR1 SGHRS and CDR2 YFSETQ. The CDR3 has 14 residues. Filled out from reference TRBV5-1 and TRBJ2-7, the complete variable domain reads KAGVTQTPRYLIKTRGQQVTLSCSPISGHRSVSWYQQTPGQGLQFLFEYFSETQRNKGNFPGRFSGRQFSNSRSEMNVSTLELGDSALYLCASSSRGGLYEQYFGPGTRLTVT.

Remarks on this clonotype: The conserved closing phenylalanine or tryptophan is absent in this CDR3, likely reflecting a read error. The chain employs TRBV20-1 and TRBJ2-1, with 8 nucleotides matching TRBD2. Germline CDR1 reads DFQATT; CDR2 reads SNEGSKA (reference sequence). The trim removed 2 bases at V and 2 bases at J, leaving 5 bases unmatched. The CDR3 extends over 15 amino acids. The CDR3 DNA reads TGCAGTGCTAGACCCATAGCGGGAACCTACAATGAGCAGTTCTCC. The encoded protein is CSARPIAGTYNEQFS.

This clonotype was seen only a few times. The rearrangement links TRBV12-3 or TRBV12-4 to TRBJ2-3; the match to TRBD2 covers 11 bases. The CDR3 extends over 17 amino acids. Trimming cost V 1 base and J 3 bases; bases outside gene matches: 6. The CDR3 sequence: CASSLVWLAGGTDTQYF. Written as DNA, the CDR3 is TGTGCCAGCAGTTTAGTTTGGTTAGCGGGAGGGACAGATACGCAGTATTTT.

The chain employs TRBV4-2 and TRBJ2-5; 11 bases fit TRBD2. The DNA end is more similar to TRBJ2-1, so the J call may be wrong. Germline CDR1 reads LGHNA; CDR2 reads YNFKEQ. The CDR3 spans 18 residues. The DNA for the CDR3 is TGTGCCAGCAGCCAAGTTCCCGGGACTAGCGGCCCCCAAGAGACCCAGTTCTTC. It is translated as CASSQVPGTSGPQETQFF.

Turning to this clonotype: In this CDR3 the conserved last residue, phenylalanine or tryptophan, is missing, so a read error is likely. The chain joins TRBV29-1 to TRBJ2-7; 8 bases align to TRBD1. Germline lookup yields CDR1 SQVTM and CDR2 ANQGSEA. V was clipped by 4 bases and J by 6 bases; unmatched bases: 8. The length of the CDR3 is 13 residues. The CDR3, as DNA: TGCAGCGTTGGGCAGGGGGCCCCCTCCGAGCAGTACTGC. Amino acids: CSVGQGAPSEQYC.

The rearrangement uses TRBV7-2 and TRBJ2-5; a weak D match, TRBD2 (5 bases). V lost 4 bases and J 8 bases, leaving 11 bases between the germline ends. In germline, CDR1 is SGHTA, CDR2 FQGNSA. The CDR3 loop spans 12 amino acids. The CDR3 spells CASSWLGGTQYF. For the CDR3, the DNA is TGTGCCAGCAGCTGGCTAGGAGGCACCCAGTACTTC.

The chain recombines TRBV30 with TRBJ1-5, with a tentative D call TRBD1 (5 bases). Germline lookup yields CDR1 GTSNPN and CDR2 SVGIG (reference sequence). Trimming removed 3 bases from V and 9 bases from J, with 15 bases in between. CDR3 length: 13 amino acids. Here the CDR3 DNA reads TGTGCCTGGAGAGCAACCGGGACGGGGCCCCAGCATTTT. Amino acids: CAWRATGTGPQHF. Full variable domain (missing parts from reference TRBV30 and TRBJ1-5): SQTIHQWPATLVQPVGSPLSLECTVEGTSNPNLYWYRQAAGRGLQLLFYSVGIGQISSEVPQNLSASRPQDRQFILSSKKLLLSDSGFYLCAWRATGTGPQHFGDGTRLSIL.

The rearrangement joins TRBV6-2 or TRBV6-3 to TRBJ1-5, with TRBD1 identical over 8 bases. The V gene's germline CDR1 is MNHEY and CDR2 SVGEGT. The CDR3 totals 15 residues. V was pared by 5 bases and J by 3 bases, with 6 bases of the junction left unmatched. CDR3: CASSRRQGINQPQHF. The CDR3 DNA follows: TGTGCCAGCAGTCGAAGACAGGGGATCAATCAGCCCCAGCATTTT.

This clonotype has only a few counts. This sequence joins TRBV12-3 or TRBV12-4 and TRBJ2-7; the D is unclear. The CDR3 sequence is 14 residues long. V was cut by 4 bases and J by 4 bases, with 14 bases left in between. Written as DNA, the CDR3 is TGTGCCAGCAGTTGGAGCGTATCGAATTACGAGCAGTACTTC. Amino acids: CASSWSVSNYEQYF.

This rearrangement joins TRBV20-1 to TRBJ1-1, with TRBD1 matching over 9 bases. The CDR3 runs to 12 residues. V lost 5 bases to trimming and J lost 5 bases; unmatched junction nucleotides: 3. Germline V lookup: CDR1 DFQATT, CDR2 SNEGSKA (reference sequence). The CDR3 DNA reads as TGCAGTGCTCCCGGACAGGGGACTGAAGCTTTCTTT. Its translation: CSAPGQGTEAFF.

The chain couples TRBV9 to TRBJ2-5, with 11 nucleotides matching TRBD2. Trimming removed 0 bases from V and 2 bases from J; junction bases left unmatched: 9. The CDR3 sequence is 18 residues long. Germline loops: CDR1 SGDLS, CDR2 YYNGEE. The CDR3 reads CASSVGFGLAGPQETQYF. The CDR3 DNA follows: TGTGCCAGCAGCGTAGGGTTCGGACTAGCGGGCCCACAAGAGACCCAGTACTTC. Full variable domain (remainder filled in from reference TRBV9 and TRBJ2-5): DSGVTQTPKHLITATGQRVTLRCSPRSGDLSVYWYQQSLDQGLQFLIQYYNGEERAKGNILERFSAQQFPDLHSELNLSSLELGDSALYFCASSVGFGLAGPQETQYFGPGTRLLVL.

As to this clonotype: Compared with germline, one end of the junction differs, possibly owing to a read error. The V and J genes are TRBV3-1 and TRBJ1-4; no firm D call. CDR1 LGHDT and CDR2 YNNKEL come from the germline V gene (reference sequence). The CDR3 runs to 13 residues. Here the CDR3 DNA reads TGTGCCAGCAACCGGGTCCCTAATGAAGAACTGTTTTTT. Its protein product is CASNRVPNEELFF.

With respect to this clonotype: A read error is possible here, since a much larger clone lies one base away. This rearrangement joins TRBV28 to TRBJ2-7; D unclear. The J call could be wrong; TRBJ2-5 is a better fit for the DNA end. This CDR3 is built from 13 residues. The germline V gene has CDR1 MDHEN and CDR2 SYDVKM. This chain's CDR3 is CVSSLGWVETQYF. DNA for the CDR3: TGTGTCAGCAGTTTAGGGTGGGTGGAGACCCAGTACTTC.

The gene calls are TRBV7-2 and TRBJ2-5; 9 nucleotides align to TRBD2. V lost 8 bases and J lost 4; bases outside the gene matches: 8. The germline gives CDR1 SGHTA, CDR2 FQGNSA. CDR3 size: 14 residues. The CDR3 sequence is CASAVAGAGETQYF. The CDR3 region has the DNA TGTGCCAGCGCAGTAGCGGGAGCAGGAGAGACCCAGTACTTC. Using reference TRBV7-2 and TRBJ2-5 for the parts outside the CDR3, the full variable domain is GAGVSQSPSNKVTEKGKDVELRCDPISGHTALYWYRQSLGQGLEFLIYFQGNSAPDKSGLPSDRFSAERTGGSVSTLTIQRTQQEDSAVYLCASAVAGAGETQYFGPGTRLLVL.

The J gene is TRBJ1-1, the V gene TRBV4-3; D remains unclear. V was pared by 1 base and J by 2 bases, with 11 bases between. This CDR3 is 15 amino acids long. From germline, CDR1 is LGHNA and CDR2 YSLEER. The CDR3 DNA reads TGCGCCAGCAGCCAAGCGATTTCGGTCAACACTGAAGCTTTCTTT. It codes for CASSQAISVNTEAFF.

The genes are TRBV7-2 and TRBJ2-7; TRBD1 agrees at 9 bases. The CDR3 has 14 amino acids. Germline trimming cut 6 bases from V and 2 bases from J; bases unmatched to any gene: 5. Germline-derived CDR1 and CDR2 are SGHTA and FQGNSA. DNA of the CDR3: TGTGCCAGCAGTGAGACAGGGGGGACCTACGAGCAGTACTTC. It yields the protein CASSETGGTYEQYF.

In DNA, the CDR3 is TGTGCCAGCAGCTATTACAGGAATACTGAAGCTTTCTTT. Residues: CASSYYRNTEAFF. V is TRBV5-5 and J is TRBJ1-1, with D perhaps matching TRBD1 (5 bases). The CDR3 extends over 13 amino acids. In germline, CDR1 is SGHKS, CDR2 YYEKEE (reference sequence). Trimming stripped 3 bases from V and 5 bases from J, with 11 bases between.

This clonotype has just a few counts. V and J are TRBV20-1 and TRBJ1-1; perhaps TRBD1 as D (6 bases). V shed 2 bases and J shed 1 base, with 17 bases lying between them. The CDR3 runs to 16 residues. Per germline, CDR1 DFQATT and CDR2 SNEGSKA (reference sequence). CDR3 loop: CSARKRGTLANTEAFF. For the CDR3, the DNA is TGCAGTGCTAGAAAGAGGGGGACACTAGCGAACACTGAAGCTTTCTTT.